These 16 T cell receptor beta chains were sequenced from one sample in a study of control samples from healthy donors and cancer patients. TCRdb keeps only in-frame clones here, not all; method: immunoSEQ multiplex PCR. The repertoire has around 100,000 clones, about 89% of them found once; the top ten carry about 20%. Sample: PBMCs. All receptors derive from a man in his sixties with lung cancer.

The genes are TRBV5-1 and TRBJ1-1; 9 bases match TRBD1. Germline V CDR1 and CDR2: SGHRS, YFSETQ. V was pared by 4 bases and J by 4 bases, with 8 bases of the junction left unmatched. The CDR3 is 15 residues long. The CDR3 sequence: CASSPTTGGGTEAFF. The CDR3, as DNA: TGCGCCAGCAGCCCGACAACAGGGGGCGGCACTGAAGCTTTCTTT.

V gene TRBV18 combines with J gene TRBJ2-5; 7 nucleotides align to TRBD1. J lost 3 bases, V lost 4 bases, and 8 bases had no gene match. The CDR3 runs 15 residues. Germline CDR1 KGHSH, CDR2 LQKENI. The CDR3 DNA reads TGTGCCAGCTCACAATCAGTGACAGGGAAAGAGACCCAGTACTTC. Residues: CASSQSVTGKETQYF.

The gene calls are TRBV24-1 and TRBJ2-1; D is uncertain. Trimming cost V 6 bases and J 0 bases, with 14 bases left between them. Per germline, CDR1 KGHDR and CDR2 SFDVKD. This CDR3 spans 16 amino acids. This CDR3 reads CATSPNSGSSYNEQFF. In DNA form, the CDR3 reads TGTGCCACCAGTCCCAACAGTGGTAGCTCCTACAATGAGCAGTTCTTC.

The J gene is TRBJ2-5, the V gene TRBV7-9, with D possibly being TRBD2 (5 bases). This CDR3 has 12 amino acids. V lost 1 base and J lost 9, with 9 bases in between. The germline CDR1 and CDR2 sequences are SEHNR and FQNEAQ (reference sequence). The CDR3 protein is CASSLGSGSQYF. CDR3 coding DNA: TGTGCCAGCAGCTTAGGATCGGGATCCCAGTACTTC.

The CDR3: CATSRGGRVSGANVLTF. The CDR3 DNA sequence: TGTGCCACCAGCAGAGGTGGCAGGGTGTCTGGGGCCAACGTCCTGACTTTC. The chain uses TRBV15 and TRBJ2-6; possible D gene TRBD1, 5 bases. This CDR3 has 17 amino acids. The V gene lost 1 base and the J gene lost 1 base, with 11 bases spanning the gap. Germline CDR1 and CDR2: LNHNV and YYDKDF (reference sequence).

V and J are TRBV9 and TRBJ2-7, with D possibly matching TRBD2 (5 bases). This CDR3 spans 13 amino acids. Trimming removed 0 bases from V and 1 base from J, with 5 bases in between. Germline V CDR1 and CDR2: SGDLS, YYNGEE. Written as DNA, the CDR3 is TGTGCCAGCAGCGTAGGGGAGTCCTACGAGCAGTACTTC. Translated, it gives CASSVGESYEQYF.

The chain is built from TRBV11-1 and TRBJ2-7; D may match TRBD1 or TRBD2 (5 bases each). The CDR3 totals 15 residues. Trimming pared 3 bases from V and 3 bases from J, leaving 15 bases between. Germline loops: CDR1 SGHAT, CDR2 FQDESV (reference sequence). The CDR3 is CASSLARAGNYEQYF. The CDR3 DNA reads TGTGCCAGCAGCTTGGCCAGGGCGGGTAACTACGAGCAGTACTTC.

The V and J genes are TRBV5-6 and TRBJ1-6, with 8 bases identical to TRBD1. Per the germline V gene, CDR1 is SGHDT and CDR2 is YYEEEE. This CDR3 has 16 residues. The V segment lost 7 bases and the J segment 7 bases; nucleotides outside the gene matches: 13. The CDR3 region has the DNA TGTGCCAGCCGAAAAATAGGACAGGGAAGGAATTCACCCCTCCACTTT. Encoded protein: CASRKIGQGRNSPLHF.

The chain couples TRBV4-1 to TRBJ1-4; D remains ambiguous. The germline V gene encodes CDR1 MGHRA and CDR2 YSYEKL. The ends were cut back, 2 bases at V and 0 bases at J, with 16 bases in the middle. This CDR3 spans 18 amino acids. This chain's CDR3 is CASSQSNRNSATNEKLFF. As DNA, the CDR3 is TGCGCCAGCAGCCAAAGTAACAGAAACTCTGCAACTAATGAAAAACTGTTTTTT.

This chain joins TRBV6-5 and TRBJ1-4; D unresolved. The CDR3 is 13 residues long. CDR1 is MNHEY and CDR2 is SVGAGI in the germline V gene. Trimming shortened V by 2 bases and J by 11 bases, and 12 bases separated the two germline ends. The CDR3 protein is CASSYTSSGKLFF. Here the CDR3 DNA reads TGTGCCAGCAGTTACACTTCCAGCGGCAAACTGTTTTTT.

The chain employs TRBV10-3 and TRBJ2-1; the D gene could be TRBD1 or TRBD2 (6 bases each). This CDR3 region has 17 residues. Germline lookup yields CDR1 ENHRY and CDR2 SYGVKD. Between the trimmed V and J ends, which lost 0 bases and 4 bases, there was a span of 16 bases. CDR3 sequence (DNA): TGTGCCATCAGTGAGTCGATGGGGGGCCAACAATACAATGAGCAGTTCTTC. Its protein is CAISESMGGQQYNEQFF.

This chain joins TRBV6-5 and TRBJ2-7; D might be TRBD1 (5 bases). The CDR3 runs 13 residues. The V gene lost 5 bases and the J gene lost 3 bases, with 11 bases spanning the gap. Germline-derived CDR1 and CDR2 are MNHEY and SVGAGI. In nucleotides, the CDR3 is TGTGCCAGCAGTCGCGATGACAGCTACGAGCAGTACTTC. Protein: CASSRDDSYEQYF.

This clone was counted once. This sequence joins TRBV9 and TRBJ1-1, with D unresolved. The CDR3 length is 14 residues. V shed 2 bases and J shed 1 base, with 9 bases lying between them. The germline V gene has CDR1 SGDLS and CDR2 YYNGEE. CDR3 region: CASSVSGQNTEAFF. The CDR3 DNA reads TGTGCCAGCAGCGTCTCAGGTCAGAACACTGAAGCTTTCTTT.

The rearrangement joins TRBV3-1 (or the pseudogene TRBV3-2) to TRBJ2-7; 11 nucleotides agree with TRBD2. CDR1 and CDR2 (germline): LGHDT, YNNKEL (reference sequence). This CDR3 has 15 residues. V lost 4 bases and J lost 4; bases outside the gene matches: 6. CDR3 DNA sequence: TGTGCCAGCAGCCTGACTAGCGGGAAAGGTTACGAGCAGTACTTC. Its translation is CASSLTSGKGYEQYF.

The chain combines TRBV7-3 with TRBJ1-2, with D hard to call. Looked up from germline, CDR1 is SGHTA and CDR2 is FQGTGA. Trimming shortened V by 2 bases and J by 4 bases, and 8 bases separated the two germline ends. CDR3 length: 13 residues. CDR3 DNA: TGTGCCAGCAGCTTAGATCGGAGCTATGGCTACACCTTC. It codes for CASSLDRSYGYTF. The full variable domain, completed using reference TRBV7-3 and TRBJ1-2, is GAGVSQTPSNKVTEKGKYVELRCDPISGHTALYWYRQSLGQGPEFLIYFQGTGAADDSGLPNDRFFAVRPEGSVSTLKIQRTERGDSAVYLCASSLDRSYGYTFGSGTRLTVV.

This clone was seen a single time. The chain links TRBV6-5 to TRBJ1-3, with a weak D call TRBD1 (6 bases). The CDR3 runs 14 residues. CDR1 is MNHEY and CDR2 is SVGAGI in the germline V gene. V shed 6 bases and J shed 1 base, with 10 bases lying between them. CDR3 nucleotides: TGTGCCAGCAGACAGGGTGGGTCTGGAAACACCATATATTTT. The encoded protein is CASRQGGSGNTIYF.